This TCR beta chain emerged from a study of T-cell memory formation after mild COVID-19 (dated by TCRdb to 2020 to 2023). Notes on the research overall: TCR sequence clusters from the two donors were found to be largely donor specific. In a couple of donors, T-cell clones that expanded and contracted after mild COVID-19 were tracked by sequencing TCRalpha and TCRbeta repertoires over time. The cohort comprised two young, previously healthy adult volunteers, one female and one male. Here is what the overall study found, with its caveats: The second-wave clones that peaked on day 37 were not confirmed to be SARS-CoV-2 specific. Contracting CD4+ clones turned up mainly in the CM and EM memory subsets, whereas EMRA was where CD8+ clones were enriched. Some responding clones were detected in pre-infection memory, suggesting pre-existing cross-reactive memory T cells joined the SARS-CoV-2 response. Clones contracting from day 15 to 85 had balanced CD4/CD8 phenotypes, while a second wave expanding from day 15 to 37 was biased towards CD4+. The study covered only two mild cases, and larger cohorts including severe cases with pre-infection samples were considered necessary.

TCRdb names Illumina NovaSeq 6000 as the instrument used. TCRalpha and TCRbeta cDNA libraries were constructed by 5'RACE with constant-segment primers, with sample barcodes and unique molecular identifiers being introduced. Trizol reagent was used to extract RNA from every sample. Library amplification was performed in two PCR steps, and a second sample barcode and Illumina TruSeq adapters were introduced in the second step. The libraries were sequenced on an Illumina NovaSeq using 2 x 150 bp paired-end reads. Per the source publication's procedure: With migec v1.2.7, reads were demultiplexed and then collapsed into UMI-guided consensus sequences. Using mixcr v2.1.11, the UMI consensuses were aligned to TRA and TRB V and J templates and assembled into clonotypes. Clonotypes were classified as expanded or contracted when called significant by both edgeR and NoisET, with noise models trained on biological replicates. For edgeR calls, the cutoffs were a false discovery rate-adjusted p below 0.01 and a log2 fold-change threshold of 1. As an exploratory analysis of dynamics, max-normalized trajectories of the 1000 most abundant clonotypes were examined with PCA combined with hierarchical clustering. Each responding clone was given a CD4 or CD8 phenotype based on the CD4+ and CD8+ repertoires, which had been sequenced separately. TCRdb reprocessed the public reads (quality trimming at Q25 with fastp, clone calling with MiXCR) and kept in-frame beta chains. Every distinct CDR3 protein forms one entry, paired with its most common genes and DNA. The V and J calls come from TCRdb's annotation, not from the publication. The sample table holds roughly 340,000 distinct CDR3 sequences, of which around a fifth were seen once. The leading ten clones occupy roughly a fifth of the sample.

The CDR1 and CDR2 encoded by the germline V gene (reference sequence) are GTSNPN and SVGIG. The CDR3 spans 12 residues, from the cysteine through the phenylalanine. The read is trimmed to its CDR3 DNA, 36 bases read in frame from base 1. Trimming costs V 0 bases and J 6 bases, and their ends lie 7 bases apart. PBMCs were isolated by Ficoll-Paque density gradient centrifugation. The sample holds one count of this clonotype. There is no known antigen for this receptor. Base qualities were left out, and no much larger clone turns up one base away. One read offers little support. This TCR was recovered from a man between 18 and 35 years old who had mild COVID-19 (a few samples of this study predate the infection). The sample titles of this study are shuffled in the database, so cell type and time point are left out; the donor was told from shared clones. The chain employs TRBV30 and TRBJ2-3; no D segment can be confidently identified. Sequenced material: PBMCs or a T cell subset sorted from them (not recorded which). The CDR3 protein: CAWSVRSDTQYF. The DNA sequence follows: TGTGCCTGGAGTGTACGGAGTGATACGCAGTATTTT.